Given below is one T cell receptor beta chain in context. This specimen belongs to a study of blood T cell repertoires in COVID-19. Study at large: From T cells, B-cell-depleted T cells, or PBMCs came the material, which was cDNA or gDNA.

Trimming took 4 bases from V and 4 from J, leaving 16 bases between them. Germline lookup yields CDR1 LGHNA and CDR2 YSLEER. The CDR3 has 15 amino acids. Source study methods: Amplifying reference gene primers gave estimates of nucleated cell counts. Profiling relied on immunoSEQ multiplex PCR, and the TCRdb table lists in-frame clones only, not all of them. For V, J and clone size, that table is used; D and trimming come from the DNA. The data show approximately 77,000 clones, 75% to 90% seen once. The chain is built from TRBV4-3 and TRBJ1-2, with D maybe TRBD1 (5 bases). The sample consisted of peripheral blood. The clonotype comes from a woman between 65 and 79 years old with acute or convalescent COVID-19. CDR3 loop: CASSPYGGMSYGYTF. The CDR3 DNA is TGCGCCAGCAGCCCCTACGGGGGAATGAGCTATGGCTACACCTTC.